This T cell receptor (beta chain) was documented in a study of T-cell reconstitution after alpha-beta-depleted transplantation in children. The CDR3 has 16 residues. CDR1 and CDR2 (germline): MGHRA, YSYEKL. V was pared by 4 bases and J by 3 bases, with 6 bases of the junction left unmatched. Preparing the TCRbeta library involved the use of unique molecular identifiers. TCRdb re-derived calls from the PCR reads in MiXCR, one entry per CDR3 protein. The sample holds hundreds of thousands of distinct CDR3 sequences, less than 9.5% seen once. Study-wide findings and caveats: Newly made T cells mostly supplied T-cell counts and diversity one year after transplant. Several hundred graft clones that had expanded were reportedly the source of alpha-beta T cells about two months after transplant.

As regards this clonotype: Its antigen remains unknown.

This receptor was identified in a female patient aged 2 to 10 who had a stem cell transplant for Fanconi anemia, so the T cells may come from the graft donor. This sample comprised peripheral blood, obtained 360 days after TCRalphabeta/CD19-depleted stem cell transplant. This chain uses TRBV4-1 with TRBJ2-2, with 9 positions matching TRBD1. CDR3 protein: CASSPQGARDTGELFF. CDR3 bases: TGCGCCAGCAGCCCACAGGGGGCGCGGGACACCGGGGAGCTGTTTTTT.